This T cell receptor (beta chain) was profiled in a study of blood T cell repertoires in COVID-19. At the level of the study: Whether acute or convalescent, the COVID-19 samples came from the United States, Italy and Spain. The cDNA or gDNA used as material had been derived from T cells, B-cell-depleted T cells, or PBMCs.

Trimming took off 1 base at V and 8 bases at J, with 6 bases between the two ends. Germline V gene data show CDR1 as SEHNR and CDR2 as FQNEAQ (reference sequence). This CDR3 region has 12 residues. In the original workflow: Reference gene primer amplification gave estimated nucleated cell counts. The protocol was immunoSEQ multiplex PCR, while the TCRdb copy is restricted to in-frame clones and leaves out a portion. V and J calls and clone size come straight from that table; D and trimming were deduced from the DNA. The sample shows about 160,000 clones, around 80% of them seen only once. This chain links TRBV7-9 with TRBJ2-1; the D is unclear. Sample: peripheral blood. This clonotype originated in a woman older than 75 with acute or convalescent COVID-19. The CDR3 bases are TGTGCCAGCAGCTTAGTGCTAGATGAGCAGTTCTTC. It encodes CASSLVLDEQFF.